The clone carrying this TCR beta chain showed up many times. The antigen remains undetermined. The CDR3 is 13 residues long. In germline, CDR1 is MNHNS, CDR2 SASEGT. The V end lost 7 bases, the J end lost 7 bases, and 16 bases lay between the germline ends. TCRdb recomputed calls from the RT-PCR reads with MiXCR, one row per CDR3 protein. This table holds about 180,000 distinct CDR3 sequences, around a tenth found once. This entry is derived from a study of response to subunit inactivated influenza vaccine. Findings and limits, study-wide: It was suggested by the authors that few new T cells are recruited by each seasonal influenza vaccination.

The sample here was non-naive T cells sorted from PBMCs, taken on the day of vaccination. This receptor was obtained from a man aged 45-65 years who received an inactivated influenza vaccine. The chain uses TRBV6-1 and TRBJ1-2, with D perhaps TRBD1 (5 bases). The CDR3 spells CASKRTQGAGYTF. CDR3 in DNA: TGTGCCAGCAAGCGGACCCAGGGAGCTGGCTACACCTTC.